The 30 T cell receptor beta chains in this list originate from one sample, sequenced in a study of identical twins (TCRdb year 2016). The library was built by means of 5' RACE. The instrument given in TCRdb is Illumina HiSeq 2000. TCRdb itself trimmed the public reads at Q25 with fastp, ran MiXCR and retained productive beta chains. Every entry covers one CDR3 protein and lists the most common genes and DNA from its rows. The sample profile shows approximately 690,000 distinct CDR3 sequences; around 6% of them were found once. 1.5% to 2% of the sample rests with the top ten. Sequencing used naive T cells sorted from blood. The sample's cell subset or site label, in plain terms: cells isolated with a human naive T-cell isolation kit. Receptors originate from a man younger than 35 in good health.

There are many counts of this clonotype. This sequence joins TRBV10-3 and TRBJ1-3; TRBD1 matches 7 bases. Germline lookup yields CDR1 ENHRY and CDR2 SYGVKD. This CDR3 region has 16 residues. The trim removed 0 bases at V and 1 base at J, leaving 3 bases unmatched. CDR3 DNA sequence: TGTGCCATCAGTGAGTCAGGGGGCGCATCTGGAAACACCATATATTTT. Protein: CAISESGGASGNTIYF.

This clonotype was detected only a few times. The chain has TRBV7-9 and TRBJ2-3; D remains ambiguous. V was pared by 4 bases and J by 4 bases, with 6 bases between. Germline values: CDR1 SEHNR, CDR2 FQNEAQ (reference sequence). There are 12 residues in the CDR3. CDR3 DNA sequence: TGTGCCAGCAGCTACGCGGCAGATACGCAGTATTTT. Its protein is CASSYAADTQYF.

This clonotype was counted at least ten times. This chain uses TRBV5-1 with TRBJ1-5; 7 bases fit TRBD1. Germline lookup yields CDR1 SGHRS and CDR2 YFSETQ. Trimming cost V 4 bases and J 2 bases; bases outside gene matches: 3. The CDR3 loop spans 14 amino acids. Here the CDR3 reads CASSTGEGNQPQHF. CDR3 in DNA: TGCGCCAGCAGCACAGGGGAGGGCAATCAGCCCCAGCATTTT.

This clonotype appeared many times. The CDR3 coding sequence is TGCGCCAGCAGCCAAGATCGGGGACATCAAGGGCAGTTCTTC. This gives the protein CASSQDRGHQGQFF. The V and J genes are TRBV4-3 and TRBJ2-1; D might be TRBD1 (6 bases). V lost 0 bases and J lost 12, with 15 bases in between. The CDR3 contains 14 residues. Germline CDR1 is LGHNA and CDR2 is YSLEER.

This clonotype was observed at least ten times. The junction does not match germline at one end; this may be a read error. V and J are TRBV20-1 and TRBJ2-1; D possibly corresponds to TRBD1 (5 bases). This CDR3 spans 10 amino acids. Germline V CDR1 and CDR2: DFQATT, SNEGSKA (reference sequence). CDR3 bases: TGCAGTGCCTCGTGGCAGGGTGCACTCTTC. Amino acids: CSASWQGALF.

This clonotype appeared many times. J is TRBJ2-1 and V is TRBV12-3 or TRBV12-4; the match to TRBD1 covers 10 bases. This CDR3 has 17 amino acids. Trimming removed 6 bases from V and 6 bases from J; junction bases left unmatched: 14. CDR3 in amino acids: CASSWGSGTGVGNEQFF. CDR3 DNA sequence: TGTGCCAGCAGCTGGGGATCCGGGACAGGGGTCGGCAATGAGCAGTTCTTC.

This clonotype was counted ten times or more. The chain has TRBV6-5 and TRBJ1-5; no clear D. With 0 bases removed from V and 2 bases from J, the gap between germline ends came to 8 bases. Looked up from germline, CDR1 is MNHEY and CDR2 is SVGAGI. There are 15 residues in the CDR3. CDR3 sequence (DNA): TGTGCCAGCAGTTACTCATGGGAGGGCAATCAGCCCCAGCATTTT. Translating it yields CASSYSWEGNQPQHF.

J is TRBJ2-7 and V is TRBV10-3; possible D gene TRBD1, 6 bases. Looked up from germline, CDR1 is ENHRY and CDR2 is SYGVKD. The germline V and J ends were trimmed by 3 bases and 2 bases, with 14 bases remaining between them. This CDR3 region has 15 residues. Here the CDR3 reads CAISDTGYGAYEQYF. CDR3 nucleotides: TGTGCCATCAGTGATACAGGGTATGGAGCCTACGAGCAGTACTTC.

This clonotype was found many times. The V call is TRBV6-5, the J call TRBJ2-7, with D unresolved. Germline V CDR1 and CDR2: MNHEY, SVGAGI. Trimming removed 0 bases at V and 5 bases at J, with 14 bases between. The CDR3 is 15 amino acids. The DNA for the CDR3 is TGTGCCAGCAGTTACTCGAGTCTACAGACCCACGAGCAGTACTTC. Amino acid sequence: CASSYSSLQTHEQYF.

A few counts support this clonotype. The chain has TRBV12-3 or TRBV12-4 and TRBJ1-1; no reliable D call. The CDR3 has 14 residues. Trimming removed 3 bases at V and 4 bases at J, with 12 bases between. The DNA of the CDR3 is TGTGCCAGCAGTTTCGGGTGGACCGTCACTGAAGCTTTCTTT. This gives the protein CASSFGWTVTEAFF.

In this sample, this clonotype turned up a few times. This rearrangement joins TRBV3-1 to TRBJ1-1; no firm D call. V was cut by 7 bases and J by 1 base, with 16 bases left in between. The CDR3 runs 15 residues. Germline CDR1 reads LGHDT; CDR2 reads YNNKEL (reference sequence). CDR3 residues: CASNFFGSSNTEAFF. DNA of the CDR3: TGTGCCAGCAACTTTTTCGGGTCCTCGAACACTGAAGCTTTCTTT.

This clonotype has a count of ten or more. J is TRBJ2-1 and V is TRBV20-1; 8 bases line up with TRBD1. The V and J ends lost 6 bases and 8 bases, in that order; junction bases with no gene match: 9. Germline V gene lookup returns CDR1 DFQATT and CDR2 SNEGSKA (reference sequence). The CDR3 is made up of 13 amino acids. In DNA, the CDR3 is TGCAGTGCCAATGACAGGGGATGGGATGAGCAGTTCTTC. Amino acids: CSANDRGWDEQFF.

This clonotype was picked up many times. This chain joins TRBV6-2 or TRBV6-3 and TRBJ2-1; weak D call: TRBD2 (6 bases). CDR3 size: 14 residues. Trimming removed 10 bases at V and 6 bases at J, with 19 bases between. Germline V gives CDR1 MNHEY, CDR2 SVGEGT. The CDR3 bases are TGTGCCATCCGACTAGGTGGTTTAGGCAATGAGCAGTTCTTC. Protein: CAIRLGGLGNEQFF.

In its sample, this clonotype was seen a few times. The chain joins TRBV6-5 to TRBJ2-2; a weak D match, TRBD2 (6 bases). The V end was cut by 0 bases, the J end by 1 base, with 9 bases between. CDR1 is MNHEY, CDR2 SVGAGI, per germline. The CDR3 is 16 amino acids. CDR3 in DNA: TGTGCCAGCAGTTACTCCTTCGGGGGGAACACCGGGGAGCTGTTTTTT. This codes for CASSYSFGGNTGELFF.

This clonotype was found many times. The chain employs TRBV12-3 or TRBV12-4 and TRBJ1-6; D call uncertain. V lost 0 bases to trimming and J lost 7 bases, with 4 bases between them. This CDR3 has 13 residues. This CDR3 reads CASSLAGNSPLHF. CDR3 DNA: TGTGCCAGCAGTTTAGCGGGGAATTCACCCCTCCACTTT.

Many counts were recorded for this clonotype. The chain uses TRBV6-2 or TRBV6-3 and TRBJ2-1, with 7 bases lining up with TRBD2. CDR3 length equals 14 residues. The germline CDR1 and CDR2 sequences are MNHEY and SVGEGT. The junction had 6 bases not matched to a gene; V was cut back by 9 bases and J by 1 base. DNA of the CDR3: TGTGCCAGTCGAGCGGGATATTCCTACAATGAGCAGTTCTTC. Residues: CASRAGYSYNEQFF.

This clonotype was recorded a few times. The CDR3 sequence is CASSLTSDNEQFF. CDR3 bases: TGTGCCAGCAGCCTGACTAGCGACAATGAGCAGTTCTTC. The chain combines TRBV12-3 or TRBV12-4 with TRBJ2-1; 8 bases agree with TRBD2. The CDR3 totals 13 residues. Trimming cost V 6 bases and J 5 bases; bases outside gene matches: 3.

The table lists this clonotype with many counts. This chain links TRBV6-2 or TRBV6-3 with TRBJ2-7, with D maybe TRBD2 (6 bases). Per germline, CDR1 MNHEY and CDR2 SVGEGT. Trimming cost V 4 bases and J 3 bases, with 10 bases left between them. The CDR3 has 13 amino acids. The CDR3 here is CASSSGLGYEQYF. The CDR3 DNA is TGTGCCAGCAGTTCGGGACTGGGCTACGAGCAGTACTTC.

This clonotype occurred many times. The chain links TRBV4-1 to TRBJ2-3; possible D gene TRBD1, 5 bases. Germline lookup yields CDR1 MGHRA and CDR2 YSYEKL. Trimming stripped 0 bases from V and 11 bases from J, with 15 bases between. This CDR3 is built from 14 residues. The CDR3 reads CASSQDFLQGKQYF. CDR3 sequence (DNA): TGCGCCAGCAGCCAAGACTTTCTGCAGGGAAAGCAGTATTTT.

At least ten counts were recorded for this clonotype. The chain combines TRBV29-1 with TRBJ2-7, with 7 bases aligning to TRBD2. Trimming took 7 bases from V and 0 from J; bases not matched to a gene: 6. Per germline, CDR1 SQVTM and CDR2 ANQGSEA. This CDR3 has 13 residues. In DNA form, the CDR3 reads TGCAGCGGTCGGGACTACCACTCCTACGAGCAGTACTTC. Its translation is CSGRDYHSYEQYF.

This clonotype was detected only a few times. V gene TRBV20-1 combines with J gene TRBJ2-1; TRBD2 might be the D (5 bases). The germline CDR1 and CDR2 sequences are DFQATT and SNEGSKA (reference sequence). This CDR3 has 14 amino acids. Trimming shortened V by 7 bases and J by 6 bases, and 19 bases separated the two germline ends. CDR3 in amino acids: CSVVVAGAGNEQFF. CDR3 nucleotides: TGCAGTGTGGTCGTGGCGGGTGCAGGCAATGAGCAGTTCTTC.

This clonotype was seen repeatedly, ten times or more. V is TRBV15 and J is TRBJ2-7, with D possibly TRBD1 on 6 matching bases. The CDR3 has 12 residues. Germline V gene data show CDR1 as LNHNV and CDR2 as YYDKDF (reference sequence). V was clipped by 1 base and J by 5 bases, with 6 bases between them. The CDR3 DNA reads TGTGCCACCAGCAGAGCAGGGGACGAGCAGTACGTC. This encodes CATSRAGDEQYV.

The chain employs TRBV24-1 and TRBJ2-7; D gene unclear. Trimming took 4 bases from V and 6 from J, leaving 12 bases between them. The germline V gene encodes CDR1 KGHDR and CDR2 SFDVKD. The CDR3 covers 13 residues. The CDR3 nucleotides are TGTGCCACCAGTGACCTCTCATGGGGCGAGCAGTACTTC. It yields the protein CATSDLSWGEQYF.

This clonotype has at least ten counts. The chain couples TRBV12-3 or TRBV12-4 to TRBJ2-2; TRBD1 aligns across 10 bases. V dropped 6 bases and J dropped 7; count of bases not matched to a gene: 5. CDR3 length equals 14 residues. The CDR3 DNA is TGTGCCAGCAGAAGACAGGGGGCCATCGGGGAGCTGTTTTTT. Translation: CASRRQGAIGELFF.

This clonotype was counted a few times. The genes are TRBV5-6 and TRBJ1-1; tentatively, D is TRBD1 (6 bases). Trimming shortened V by 4 bases and J by 1 base, and 11 bases separated the two germline ends. Germline CDR1 SGHDT, CDR2 YYEEEE. This CDR3 has 14 amino acids. CDR3: CASSEWTANTEAFF. The CDR3 DNA reads TGTGCCAGCAGCGAATGGACAGCGAACACTGAAGCTTTCTTT.

The V and J genes are TRBV27 and TRBJ2-7; D possibly corresponds to TRBD2 (5 bases). Trimming took off 1 base at V and 2 bases at J, with 9 bases between the two ends. The CDR3 contains 14 residues. Germline V CDR1 and CDR2: MNHEY, SMNVEV (reference sequence). The CDR3 bases are TGTGCCAGCAGTTTATATGTCGGGACCTACGAGCAGTACTTC. It yields the protein CASSLYVGTYEQYF.

This clonotype was seen repeatedly, ten times or more. The gene calls are TRBV28 and TRBJ2-5, with 12 bases that match TRBD2. The CDR3 has 17 residues. Unmatched junction bases numbered 8, after V lost 5 bases and J lost 1 base. Per germline, CDR1 MDHEN and CDR2 SYDVKM. For the CDR3, the DNA is TGTGCCAGCAGTCGTCTACGACTAGCGGGAGTCCAAGAGACCCAGTACTTC. It yields the protein CASSRLRLAGVQETQYF.

J is TRBJ2-2 and V is TRBV27; tentatively, D is TRBD1 or TRBD2 (5 bases each). Germline V lookup: CDR1 MNHEY, CDR2 SMNVEV (reference sequence). Trimming took 6 bases from V and 2 from J, leaving 19 bases between them. CDR3 length: 17 amino acids. CDR3 protein: CASSPTRARGNTGELFF. CDR3 DNA: TGTGCCAGCAGCCCCACCCGGGCGAGGGGAAACACCGGGGAGCTGTTTTTT.

In its sample, this clonotype was seen a few times. The chain links TRBV5-1 to TRBJ2-4, with 9 bases matching TRBD2. This CDR3 region has 16 residues. Germline values: CDR1 SGHRS, CDR2 YFSETQ. Trimming at V came to 4 bases and at J to 3 bases, leaving 8 bases not matched to a gene. The CDR3 is CASSERQREVKNIQYF. The DNA for the CDR3 is TGCGCCAGCAGCGAGAGGCAGCGGGAGGTCAAAAACATTCAGTACTTC.

This clonotype appeared a few times. This chain joins TRBV10-3 and TRBJ2-1; TRBD2 matches at 14 bases. Germline V gene data show CDR1 as ENHRY and CDR2 as SYGVKD. V shed 8 bases, J shed 9 bases, and the junction held 9 bases outside the gene matches. The CDR3 consists of 15 residues. This chain's CDR3 is CAIGQGLAGVSEQFF. As DNA, the CDR3 is TGTGCCATCGGCCAGGGACTAGCGGGAGTAAGTGAGCAGTTCTTC.